Following are 28 T cell receptor beta chains from one sample sequenced in a study of cytomegalovirus exposure and HLA in healthy donors. The PCR was carried out with 60 Vbeta primers and 13 Jbeta primers. Some clones are missing from TCRdb's copy, which holds only in-frame ones; the method was immunoSEQ multiplex PCR. The table lists approximately 40,000 clones, with 5.5% to 7% in the top ten. The sequencing input was PBMCs. Every receptor here comes from a human donor in good health.

This sequence joins TRBV4-1 and TRBJ1-4, with D perhaps matching TRBD1 (5 bases). Trimming stripped 1 base from V and 8 bases from J, with 11 bases between. The CDR3 has 14 residues. Germline-derived CDR1 and CDR2 are MGHRA and YSYEKL. The CDR3 is CASSQVYTGEKLFF. In nucleotides, the CDR3 is TGCGCCAGCAGCCAAGTGTACACAGGAGAAAAACTGTTTTTT.

The chain uses TRBV9 and TRBJ2-7, with 7 bases that match TRBD1. V lost 2 bases to trimming and J lost 7 bases; unmatched junction nucleotides: 6. Germline V CDR1 and CDR2: SGDLS, YYNGEE. This CDR3 is 13 amino acids long. This CDR3 reads CASSVQGDGEQYF. CDR3 coding DNA: TGTGCCAGCAGCGTTCAGGGGGACGGGGAGCAGTACTTC.

The CDR3 reads CASSLGLAGGINTGELFF. CDR3 in DNA: TGTGCCAGCAGCTTAGGACTAGCGGGGGGCATTAACACCGGGGAGCTGTTTTTT. This chain joins TRBV5-5 and TRBJ2-2; 14 nucleotides line up with TRBD2. This CDR3 has 18 residues. V was pared by 2 bases and J by 2 bases, with 5 bases of the junction left unmatched. The germline CDR1 and CDR2 sequences are SGHKS and YYEKEE (reference sequence).

The chain links TRBV15 to TRBJ2-1; D not certain. CDR3 length: 15 amino acids. V was pared by 1 base and J by 0 bases, with 7 bases between. In germline, CDR1 is LNHNV, CDR2 YYDKDF (reference sequence). The CDR3 protein is CATSRGGTSYNEQFF. In DNA, the CDR3 is TGTGCCACCAGCAGAGGAGGTACCTCCTACAATGAGCAGTTCTTC.

The chain carries TRBV11-1 and TRBJ2-5; possibly TRBD1 for D (6 bases). The CDR3 is made up of 18 amino acids. Trimming pared 2 bases from V and 0 bases from J, leaving 19 bases between. Per the germline V gene, CDR1 is SGHAT and CDR2 is FQDESV (reference sequence). The CDR3: CASSLRAPRGTYQETQYF. CDR3 nucleotide sequence: TGTGCCAGCAGCTTAAGGGCTCCCAGGGGCACCTACCAAGAGACCCAGTACTTC. The whole variable domain, remainder taken from reference TRBV11-1 and TRBJ2-5, is EAEVAQSPRYKITEKSQAVAFWCDPISGHATLYWYRQILGQGPELLVQFQDESVVDDSQLPKDRFSAERLKGVDSTLKIQPAELGDSAMYLCASSLRAPRGTYQETQYFGPGTRLLVL.

This CDR3 reads CSVLDRVNGYTF. The CDR3 DNA reads TGCAGCGTTTTGGACAGGGTCAATGGCTACACCTTC. The V call is TRBV29-1, the J call TRBJ1-2; TRBD1 aligns across 8 bases. This CDR3 contains 12 residues. V was clipped by 5 bases and J by 6 bases; unmatched bases: 5. In germline, CDR1 is SQVTM, CDR2 ANQGSEA.

This CDR3 is CASSLGDFPVSEQYF. For the CDR3, the DNA is TGCGCCAGCAGCTTGGGAGACTTTCCAGTCAGCGAGCAGTACTTC. J is TRBJ2-7 and V is TRBV5-1, with unresolved D. Trimming removed 0 bases at V and 6 bases at J, with 16 bases between. CDR3 length equals 15 residues. Germline V gene sequence: CDR1 SGHRS, CDR2 YFSETQ.

This CDR3 is CASSRQRRETQYF. CDR3 sequence (DNA): TGTGCCAGCAGTCGCCAGCGGAGGGAGACCCAGTACTTC. V and J are TRBV7-9 and TRBJ2-5, with D maybe TRBD2 (5 bases). The CDR3 consists of 13 residues. Germline CDR1 reads SEHNR; CDR2 reads FQNEAQ (reference sequence). With 6 bases removed from V and 5 bases from J, the gap between germline ends came to 13 bases.

The chain uses TRBV29-1 and TRBJ1-5, with D perhaps matching TRBD1 (6 bases). The ends were cut back, 6 bases at V and 2 bases at J, with 11 bases in the middle. The CDR3 is made up of 13 amino acids. CDR1 and CDR2 (germline): SQVTM, ANQGSEA. CDR3 protein: CSVLTGGNQPQHF. In DNA, the CDR3 is TGCAGCGTGCTGACAGGAGGCAATCAGCCCCAGCATTTT.

The chain employs TRBV6-6 and TRBJ2-3, with TRBD1 as a possible D gene (5 bases). CDR3 length: 15 residues. The germline V gene has CDR1 MNHNY and CDR2 SVGAGI (reference sequence). The V gene lost 9 bases and the J gene lost 0 bases, with 16 bases spanning the gap. CDR3 amino acids: CASYQGYFSTDTQYF. As DNA, the CDR3 is TGTGCCAGTTACCAGGGTTACTTTAGCACAGATACGCAGTATTTT.

This chain uses TRBV14 with TRBJ1-2, with TRBD1 matching over 8 bases. Germline values: CDR1 SGHDN, CDR2 FVKESK. J gave up 6 bases and V 1 base, and 4 bases lay outside the gene matches. This CDR3 comprises 14 residues. The CDR3 DNA reads as TGTGCCAGCAGCCAAGTTACAGGGGGAGATGGCTACACCTTC. It specifies CASSQVTGGDGYTF. Full variable domain (remainder filled in from reference TRBV14 and TRBJ1-2): EAGVTQFPSHSVIEKGQTVTLRCDPISGHDNLYWYRRVMGKEIKFLLHFVKESKQDESGMPNNRFLAERTGGTYSTLKVQPAELEDSGVYFCASSQVTGGDGYTFGSGTRLTVV.

The rearrangement joins TRBV5-8 to TRBJ1-2, with TRBD1 matching over 7 bases. This CDR3 has 14 amino acids. V dropped 4 bases and J dropped 6; count of bases not matched to a gene: 9. Looked up from germline, CDR1 is SGHTS and CDR2 is YDEGEE. The CDR3 nucleotides read TGTGCCAGCAGCGGGGAAAGGGGGCTGGATGGCTACACCTTC. Translated: CASSGERGLDGYTF. Full variable domain (outside the CDR3, taken from reference TRBV5-8 and TRBJ1-2): EAGVTQSPTHLIKTRGQQATLRCSPISGHTSVYWYQQALGLGLQFLLWYDEGEERNRGNFPPRFSGRQFPNYSSELNVNALELEDSALYLCASSGERGLDGYTFGSGTRLTVV.

This rearrangement joins TRBV13 to TRBJ2-2; 8 bases are a match to TRBD2. Germline loops: CDR1 PRHDT, CDR2 FYEKMQ (reference sequence). This CDR3 spans 15 amino acids. With V trimmed by 0 bases and J by 4 bases, 1 base remained unmatched. In DNA form, the CDR3 reads TGTGCCAGCAGCTTAGGCGGGGGGGCCACCGGGGAGCTGTTTTTT. This gives the protein CASSLGGGATGELFF.

The chain recombines TRBV10-3 with TRBJ2-7; 10 bases fit TRBD1. Germline loops: CDR1 ENHRY, CDR2 SYGVKD. J lost 5 bases, V lost 4 bases, and 8 bases had no gene match. The CDR3 loop spans 15 amino acids. CDR3 protein: CAISAPTGGENEQYF. DNA of the CDR3: TGTGCCATCAGTGCCCCGACAGGGGGCGAGAACGAGCAGTACTTC.

This sequence joins TRBV7-2 and TRBJ2-3, with a weak D call TRBD2 (5 bases). The ends were cut back, 8 bases at V and 3 bases at J, with 18 bases in the middle. Germline values: CDR1 SGHTA, CDR2 FQGNSA. There are 15 residues in the CDR3. Written as DNA, the CDR3 is TGTGCCAGCTCTGAGGACCGGAGGAGAACAGATACGCAGTATTTT. Translation: CASSEDRRRTDTQYF.

This rearrangement joins TRBV7-2 to TRBJ2-5; tentatively, D is TRBD2 (5 bases). Per germline, CDR1 SGHTA and CDR2 FQGNSA. CDR3 length: 14 amino acids. V lost 5 bases and J 0 bases, leaving 10 bases between the germline ends. In nucleotides, the CDR3 is TGTGCCAGCAGCAAGCGGAGGTACCAAGAGACCCAGTACTTC. Translated: CASSKRRYQETQYF.

Comments on this clone: Germline is not matched at one junction end, which may reflect a read error. The rearrangement joins TRBV2 to TRBJ2-6; tentatively, D is TRBD1 (6 bases). Germline V gene sequence: CDR1 SNHLY, CDR2 FYNNEI. The CDR3 is 12 amino acids. CDR3 sequence reads: CASSEAPGQEQF. The CDR3 nucleotides read TGTGCCAGCAGTGAAGCGCCGGGACAAGAACAATTC. Drawing the rest from reference TRBV2 and TRBJ2-6, the complete variable domain is EPEVTQTPSHQVTQMGQEVILRCVPISNHLYFYWYRQILGQKVEFLVSFYNNEISEKSEIFDDQFSVERPDGSNFTLKIRSTKLEDSAMYFCASSEAPGQEQFGAGSRLTVL.

This chain joins TRBV28 and TRBJ2-1, with 8 bases aligning to TRBD2. Germline CDR1 MDHEN, CDR2 SYDVKM. The CDR3 has 13 residues. The junction had 10 bases not matched to a gene; V was cut back by 11 bases and J by 7 bases. The CDR3 region has the DNA TGTGCCCTGGGCGGGGGGCGAAATAATGAGCAGTTCTTC. Its translation is CALGGGRNNEQFF.

This chain's CDR3 is CASSYRVGTEAFF. The DNA of the CDR3 is TGTGCCAGCAGCTACAGGGTTGGTACTGAAGCTTTCTTT. J is TRBJ1-1 and V is TRBV11-2, with D possibly being TRBD1 (6 bases). Trimming shortened V by 4 bases and J by 5 bases, and 11 bases separated the two germline ends. The CDR3 has 13 residues. From germline, CDR1 is SGHAT and CDR2 FQNNGV. The whole variable domain, filled in from reference TRBV11-2 and TRBJ1-1, reads EAGVAQSPRYKIIEKRQSVAFWCNPISGHATLYWYQQILGQGPKLLIQFQNNGVVDDSQLPKDRFSAERLKGVDSTLKIQPAKLEDSAVYLCASSYRVGTEAFFGQGTRLTVV.

CDR3 region: CASSRDRADSGANVLTF. The CDR3 DNA reads as TGTGCCAGCAGCCGGGACAGGGCAGACTCTGGGGCCAACGTCCTGACTTTC. V gene TRBV5-4 combines with J gene TRBJ2-6, with 9 bases identical to TRBD1. J lost 0 bases, V lost 4 bases, and 5 bases had no gene match. CDR1 SGHNT and CDR2 YYREEE come from the germline V gene (reference sequence). CDR3 length equals 17 residues. Drawing the rest from reference TRBV5-4 and TRBJ2-6, the complete variable domain is ETGVTQSPTHLIKTRGQQVTLRCSSQSGHNTVSWYQQALGQGPQFIFQYYREEENGRGNFPPRFSGLQFPNYSSELNVNALELDDSALYLCASSRDRADSGANVLTFGAGSRLTVL.

The V call is TRBV7-6, the J call TRBJ2-7, with TRBD2 matching 8 bases. Germline V CDR1 and CDR2: SGHVS, FNYEAQ. Trimming removed 5 bases from V and 5 bases from J; junction bases left unmatched: 11. The CDR3 runs to 15 residues. The CDR3 DNA reads as TGTGCCAGCAGCCCAAACCCTTCTAGCGGGCACGAGCAGTACTTC. As protein: CASSPNPSSGHEQYF.

The V call is TRBV18, the J call TRBJ1-2, with D possibly being TRBD1 (6 bases). Germline-derived CDR1 and CDR2 are KGHSH and LQKENI. With 3 bases removed from V and 6 bases from J, the gap between germline ends came to 11 bases. The CDR3 loop spans 13 amino acids. This chain's CDR3 is CASSPGDKNGYTF. DNA for the CDR3: TGTGCCAGCTCACCCGGGGACAAAAATGGCTACACCTTC.

The chain uses TRBV27 and TRBJ1-5; 9 bases agree with TRBD1. CDR1 is MNHEY and CDR2 is SMNVEV in the germline V gene (reference sequence). The J segment lost 5 bases and the V segment lost 6 bases, leaving 11 bases of the junction unmatched. The CDR3 contains 16 residues. CDR3 loop: CASSNRGTGPYQPQHF. CDR3 coding DNA: TGTGCCAGCAGCAACCGCGGGACAGGGCCCTATCAGCCCCAGCATTTT.

The CDR3 sequence is CASGGAGGTGELFF. In DNA, the CDR3 is TGTGCCAGCGGGGGAGCGGGAGGCACCGGGGAGCTGTTTTTT. This sequence joins TRBV5-6 and TRBJ2-2; the match to TRBD2 covers 9 bases. Germline CDR1 and CDR2: SGHDT and YYEEEE. V lost 7 bases and J lost 4; bases outside the gene matches: 5. CDR3 size: 14 residues.

Turning to this clone: A read error may produce the germline difference seen at one junction end. The CDR3 sequence: CASAPPYGTANTEAFF. DNA of the CDR3: TGTGCCAGCGCACCACCTTACGGGACAGCTAACACTGAAGCTTTCTTT. The genes are TRBV18 and TRBJ1-1; 7 positions match TRBD1. This CDR3 spans 16 amino acids. Germline V gene data show CDR1 as KGHSH and CDR2 as LQKENI.

This chain uses TRBV7-9 with TRBJ1-2, with D possibly matching TRBD1 (6 bases). Germline assignment: CDR1 SEHNR and CDR2 FQNEAQ (reference sequence). The length of the CDR3 is 13 residues. V was clipped by 2 bases and J by 7 bases, with 11 bases between them. Here the CDR3 DNA reads TGTGCCAGCAGCTTACCGGCAGGGGTTGGCTACACCTTC. Its protein is CASSLPAGVGYTF.

This chain connects TRBV14 to TRBJ2-7, with D tentatively TRBD2 (5 bases). CDR1 is SGHDN, CDR2 FVKESK, per germline. The CDR3 runs 15 residues. Between the trimmed V and J ends, which lost 0 bases and 2 bases, there was a span of 11 bases. CDR3 sequence: CASSQEGVPTYEQYF. The CDR3 bases are TGTGCCAGCAGCCAAGAGGGAGTTCCTACCTACGAGCAGTACTTC.

The V gene is TRBV5-1, the J gene TRBJ2-3, with 9 bases fitting TRBD2. CDR1 and CDR2 from the germline V gene are SGHRS and YFSETQ. CDR3 length: 17 residues. J lost 3 bases, V lost 6 bases, and 14 bases had no gene match. The DNA for the CDR3 is TGCGCCAGCACCCTGGGCCAGCGGGGGGCCGGTACAGATACGCAGTATTTT. This codes for CASTLGQRGAGTDTQYF.